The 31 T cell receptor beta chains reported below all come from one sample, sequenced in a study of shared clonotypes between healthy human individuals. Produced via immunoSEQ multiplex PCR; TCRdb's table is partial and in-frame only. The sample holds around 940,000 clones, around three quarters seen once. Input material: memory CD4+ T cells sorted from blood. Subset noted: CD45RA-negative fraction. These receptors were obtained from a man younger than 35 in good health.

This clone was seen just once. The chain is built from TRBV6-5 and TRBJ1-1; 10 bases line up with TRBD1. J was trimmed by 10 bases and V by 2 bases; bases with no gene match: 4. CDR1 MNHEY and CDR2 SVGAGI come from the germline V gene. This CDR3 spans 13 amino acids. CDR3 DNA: TGTGCCAGCAGTTACGAGACAGGGGGCTCAGCTTTCTTT. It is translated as CASSYETGGSAFF.

CDR3 nucleotides: TGCGCCAGCAGCTTAGCTGGGGTCGATCAGCCCCAGCATTTT. Its translation: CASSLAGVDQPQHF. The chain uses TRBV5-1 and TRBJ1-5; D is uncertain. The germline V gene encodes CDR1 SGHRS and CDR2 YFSETQ. V was shortened by 2 bases and J by 5 bases, with 11 bases between the two germline ends. This CDR3 comprises 14 residues.

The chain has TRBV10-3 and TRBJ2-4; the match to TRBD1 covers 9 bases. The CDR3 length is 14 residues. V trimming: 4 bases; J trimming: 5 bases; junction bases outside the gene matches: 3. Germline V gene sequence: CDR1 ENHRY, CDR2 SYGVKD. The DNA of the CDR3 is TGTGCCATCAGTGGGACAGGGGACGAAAACATTCAGTACTTC. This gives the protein CAISGTGDENIQYF.

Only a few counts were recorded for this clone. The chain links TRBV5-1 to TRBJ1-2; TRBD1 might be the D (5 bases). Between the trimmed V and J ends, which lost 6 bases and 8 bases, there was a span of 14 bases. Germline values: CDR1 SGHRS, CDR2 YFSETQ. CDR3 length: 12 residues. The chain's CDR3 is CASTFGGEGYTF. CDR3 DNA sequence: TGCGCCAGCACTTTTGGGGGAGAAGGCTACACCTTC.

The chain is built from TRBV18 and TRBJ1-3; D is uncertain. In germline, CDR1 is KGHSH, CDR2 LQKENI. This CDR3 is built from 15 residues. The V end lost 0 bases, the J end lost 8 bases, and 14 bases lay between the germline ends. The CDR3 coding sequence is TGTGCCAGCTCACCACCGGAGGGATTTGGGGACACCATATATTTT. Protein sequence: CASSPPEGFGDTIYF.

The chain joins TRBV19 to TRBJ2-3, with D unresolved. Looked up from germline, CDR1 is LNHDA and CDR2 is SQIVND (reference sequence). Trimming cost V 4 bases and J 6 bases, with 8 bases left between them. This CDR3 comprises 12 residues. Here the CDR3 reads CASSTLGDTQYF. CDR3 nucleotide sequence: TGTGCCAGTAGTACGCTTGGGGATACGCAGTATTTT.

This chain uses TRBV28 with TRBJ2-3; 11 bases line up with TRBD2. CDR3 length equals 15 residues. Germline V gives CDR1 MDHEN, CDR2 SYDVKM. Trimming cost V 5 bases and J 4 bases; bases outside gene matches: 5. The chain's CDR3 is CASSLAGGRADTQYF. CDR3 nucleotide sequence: TGTGCCAGCAGTCTAGCGGGGGGTAGGGCAGATACGCAGTATTTT.

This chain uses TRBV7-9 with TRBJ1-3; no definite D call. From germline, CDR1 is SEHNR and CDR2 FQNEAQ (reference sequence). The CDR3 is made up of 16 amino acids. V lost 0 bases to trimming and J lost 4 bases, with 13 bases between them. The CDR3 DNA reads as TGTGCCAGCAGCTTAGCGTTTGCCCAGGACGGAAACACCATATATTTT. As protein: CASSLAFAQDGNTIYF. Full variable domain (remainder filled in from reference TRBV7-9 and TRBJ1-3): DTGVSQNPRHKITKRGQNVTFRCDPISEHNRLYWYRQTLGQGPEFLTYFQNEAQLEKSRLLSDRFSAERPKGSFSTLEIQRTEQGDSAMYLCASSLAFAQDGNTIYFGEGSWLTVV.

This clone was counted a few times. The DNA for the CDR3 is TGTGCCAGCAGCCTACTTGGGGGATACGAGCAGTACTTC. Translated: CASSLLGGYEQYF. This chain uses TRBV11-3 with TRBJ2-7; D may correspond to TRBD1 or TRBD2 (5 bases each). CDR3 size: 13 residues. Per the germline V gene, CDR1 is SGHNT and CDR2 is YENEEA. V lost 5 bases, J lost 4 bases, and 12 bases lay in between.

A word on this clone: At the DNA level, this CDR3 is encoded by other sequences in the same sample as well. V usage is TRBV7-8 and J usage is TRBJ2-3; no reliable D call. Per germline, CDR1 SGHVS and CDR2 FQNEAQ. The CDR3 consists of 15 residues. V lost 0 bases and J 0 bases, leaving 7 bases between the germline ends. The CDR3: CASSLALSSTDTQYF. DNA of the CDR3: TGTGCCAGCAGCTTAGCACTCTCTAGCACAGATACGCAGTATTTT.

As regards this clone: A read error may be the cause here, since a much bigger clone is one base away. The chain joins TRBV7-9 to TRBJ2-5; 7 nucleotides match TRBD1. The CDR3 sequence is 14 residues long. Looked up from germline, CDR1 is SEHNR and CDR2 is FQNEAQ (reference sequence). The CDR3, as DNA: TGTGCCAGCAGCTTTGACAGGGCCCAAGAGGCCCAGTACTTC. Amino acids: CASSFDRAQEAQYF. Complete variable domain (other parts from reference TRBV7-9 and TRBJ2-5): DTGVSQNPRHKITKRGQNVTFRCDPISEHNRLYWYRQTLGQGPEFLTYFQNEAQLEKSRLLSDRFSAERPKGSFSTLEIQRTEQGDSAMYLCASSFDRAQEAQYFGPGTRLLVL.

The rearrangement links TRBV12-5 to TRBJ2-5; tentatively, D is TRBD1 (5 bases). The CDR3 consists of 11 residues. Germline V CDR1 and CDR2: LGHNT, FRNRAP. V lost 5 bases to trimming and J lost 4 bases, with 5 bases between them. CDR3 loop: CASGRGETQYF. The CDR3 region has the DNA TGTGCTAGTGGTAGGGGAGAGACCCAGTACTTC. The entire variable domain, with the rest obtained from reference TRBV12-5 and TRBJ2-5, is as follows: DARVTQTPRHKVTEMGQEVTMRCQPILGHNTVFWYRQTMMQGLELLAYFRNRAPLDDSGMPKDRFSAEMPDATLATLKIQPSEPRDSAVYFCASGRGETQYFGPGTRLLVL.

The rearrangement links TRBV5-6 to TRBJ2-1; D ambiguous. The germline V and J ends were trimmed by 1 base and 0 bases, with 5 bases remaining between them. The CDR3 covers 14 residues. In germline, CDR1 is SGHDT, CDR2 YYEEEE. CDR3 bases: TGTGCCAGCAGCTTGTATTCCTCCTACAATGAGCAGTTCTTC. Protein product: CASSLYSSYNEQFF. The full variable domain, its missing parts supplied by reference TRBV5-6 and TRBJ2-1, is DAGVTQSPTHLIKTRGQQVTLRCSPKSGHDTVSWYQQALGQGPQFIFQYYEEEERQRGNFPDRFSGHQFPNYSSELNVNALLLGDSALYLCASSLYSSYNEQFFGPGTRLTVL.

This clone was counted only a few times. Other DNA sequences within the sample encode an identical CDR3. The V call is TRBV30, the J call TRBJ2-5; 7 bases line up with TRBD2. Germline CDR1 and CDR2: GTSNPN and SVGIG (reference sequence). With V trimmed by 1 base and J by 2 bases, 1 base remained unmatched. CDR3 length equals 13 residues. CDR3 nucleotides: TGTGCCTGGAGTGCGGGACTACAAGAGACCCAGTACTTC. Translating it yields CAWSAGLQETQYF.

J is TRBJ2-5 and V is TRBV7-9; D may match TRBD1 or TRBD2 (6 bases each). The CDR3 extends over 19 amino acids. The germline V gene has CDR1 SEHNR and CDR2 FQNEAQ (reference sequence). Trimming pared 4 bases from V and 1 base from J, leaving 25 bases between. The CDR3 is CASSSYWGAVGFIQETQYF. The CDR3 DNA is TGTGCCAGCAGCTCCTATTGGGGGGCCGTAGGGTTTATCCAAGAGACCCAGTACTTC.

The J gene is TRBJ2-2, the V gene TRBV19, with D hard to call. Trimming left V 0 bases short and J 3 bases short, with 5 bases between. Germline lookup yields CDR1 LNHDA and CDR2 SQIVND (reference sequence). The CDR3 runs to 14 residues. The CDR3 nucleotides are TGTGCCAGTAGTATAGAAAGAGACACCGGGGAGCTGTTTTTT. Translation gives CASSIERDTGELFF.

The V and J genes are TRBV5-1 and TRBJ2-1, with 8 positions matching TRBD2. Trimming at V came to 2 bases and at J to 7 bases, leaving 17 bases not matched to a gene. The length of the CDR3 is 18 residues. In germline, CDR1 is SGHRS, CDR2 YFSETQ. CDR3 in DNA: TGCGCCAGCAGCTTTGGCCTAGCGGGCCCAAAGGTGAGGAATGAGCAGTTCTTC. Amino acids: CASSFGLAGPKVRNEQFF.

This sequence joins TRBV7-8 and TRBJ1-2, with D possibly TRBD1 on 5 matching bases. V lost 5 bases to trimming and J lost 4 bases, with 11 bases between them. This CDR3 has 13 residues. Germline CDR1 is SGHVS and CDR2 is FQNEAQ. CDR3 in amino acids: CASSEQVGYGYTF. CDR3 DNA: TGTGCCAGCAGCGAACAGGTTGGCTATGGCTACACCTTC.

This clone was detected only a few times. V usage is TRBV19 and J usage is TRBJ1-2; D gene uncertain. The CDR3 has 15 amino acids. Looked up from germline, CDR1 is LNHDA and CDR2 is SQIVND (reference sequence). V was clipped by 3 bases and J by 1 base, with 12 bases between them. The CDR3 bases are TGTGCCAGTAGTATCGGTCGGGAAATTAACTATGGCTACACCTTC. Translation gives CASSIGREINYGYTF.

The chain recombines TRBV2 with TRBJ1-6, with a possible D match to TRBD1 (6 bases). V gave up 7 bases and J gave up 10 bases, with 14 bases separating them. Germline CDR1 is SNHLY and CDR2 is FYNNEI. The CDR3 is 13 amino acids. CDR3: CASTNRGQSPLHF. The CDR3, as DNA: TGTGCCAGCACGAATAGGGGACAATCACCCCTCCACTTT.

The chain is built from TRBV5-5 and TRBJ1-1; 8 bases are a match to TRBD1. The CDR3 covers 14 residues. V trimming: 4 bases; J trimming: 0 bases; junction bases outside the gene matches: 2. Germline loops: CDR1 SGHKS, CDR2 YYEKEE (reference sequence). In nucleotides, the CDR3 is TGTGCCAGCAGCGCGGGACAGGTGAACACTGAAGCTTTCTTT. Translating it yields CASSAGQVNTEAFF.

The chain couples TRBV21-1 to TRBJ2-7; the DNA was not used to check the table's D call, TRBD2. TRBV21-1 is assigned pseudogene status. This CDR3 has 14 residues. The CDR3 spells CASSPGTPSYEQYF. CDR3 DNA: TGTGCCAGCAGCCCCGGGACTCCATCCTACGAGCAGTACTTC.

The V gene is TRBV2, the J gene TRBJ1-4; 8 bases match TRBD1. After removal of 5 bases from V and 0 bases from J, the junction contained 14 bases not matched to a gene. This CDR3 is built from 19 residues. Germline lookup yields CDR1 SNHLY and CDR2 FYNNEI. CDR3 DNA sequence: TGTGCCAGCAGTCCGAGGGGAGACAGGGGTGATTCAACTAATGAAAAACTGTTTTTT. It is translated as CASSPRGDRGDSTNEKLFF.

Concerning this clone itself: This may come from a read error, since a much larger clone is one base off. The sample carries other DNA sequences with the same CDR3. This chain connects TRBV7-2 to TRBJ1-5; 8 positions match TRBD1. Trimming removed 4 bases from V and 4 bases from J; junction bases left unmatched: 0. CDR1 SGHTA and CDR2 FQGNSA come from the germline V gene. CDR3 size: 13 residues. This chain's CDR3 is CASSYRGNQPQHF. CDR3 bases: TGTGCCAGCAGCTACAGGGGGAATCAGCCCCAGCATTTT.

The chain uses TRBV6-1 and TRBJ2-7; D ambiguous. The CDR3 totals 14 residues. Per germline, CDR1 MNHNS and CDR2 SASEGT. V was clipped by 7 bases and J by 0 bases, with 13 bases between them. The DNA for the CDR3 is TGTGCCAGCAACTGGTTTCCCGGCTCCTACGAGCAGTACTTC. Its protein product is CASNWFPGSYEQYF.

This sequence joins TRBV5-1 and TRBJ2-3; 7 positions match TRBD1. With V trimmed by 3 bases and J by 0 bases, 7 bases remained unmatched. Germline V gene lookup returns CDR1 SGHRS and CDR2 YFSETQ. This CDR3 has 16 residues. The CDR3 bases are TGCGCCAGCAGCTCCAGACAGGGCACTAGCACAGATACGCAGTATTTT. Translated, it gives CASSSRQGTSTDTQYF. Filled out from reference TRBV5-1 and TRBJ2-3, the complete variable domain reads KAGVTQTPRYLIKTRGQQVTLSCSPISGHRSVSWYQQTPGQGLQFLFEYFSETQRNKGNFPGRFSGRQFSNSRSEMNVSTLELGDSALYLCASSSRQGTSTDTQYFGPGTRLTVL.

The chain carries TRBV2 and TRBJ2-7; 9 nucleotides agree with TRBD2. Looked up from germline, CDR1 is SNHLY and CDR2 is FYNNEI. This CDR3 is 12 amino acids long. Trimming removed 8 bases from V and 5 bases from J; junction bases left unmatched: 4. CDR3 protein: CASGGGAHEQYF. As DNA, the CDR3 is TGTGCCAGCGGCGGGGGGGCCCACGAGCAGTACTTC.

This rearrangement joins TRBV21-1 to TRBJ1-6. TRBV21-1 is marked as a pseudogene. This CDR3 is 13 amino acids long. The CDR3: CASSNGQDSPLHF. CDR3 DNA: TGTGCCAGCAGCAACGGGCAAGATTCACCCCTCCACTTT.

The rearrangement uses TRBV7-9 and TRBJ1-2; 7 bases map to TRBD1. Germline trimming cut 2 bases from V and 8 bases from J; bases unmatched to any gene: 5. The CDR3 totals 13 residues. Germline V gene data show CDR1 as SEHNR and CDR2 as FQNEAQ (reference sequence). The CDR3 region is CASSLSTGQGYTF. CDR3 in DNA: TGTGCCAGCAGCTTATCGACAGGGCAGGGCTACACCTTC.

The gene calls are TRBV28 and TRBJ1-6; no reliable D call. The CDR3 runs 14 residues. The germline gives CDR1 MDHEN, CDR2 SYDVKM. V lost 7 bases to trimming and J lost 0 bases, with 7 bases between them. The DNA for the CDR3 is TGTGCCAGCACTCGGAGCTCCTATAATTCACCCCTCCACTTT. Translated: CASTRSSYNSPLHF.

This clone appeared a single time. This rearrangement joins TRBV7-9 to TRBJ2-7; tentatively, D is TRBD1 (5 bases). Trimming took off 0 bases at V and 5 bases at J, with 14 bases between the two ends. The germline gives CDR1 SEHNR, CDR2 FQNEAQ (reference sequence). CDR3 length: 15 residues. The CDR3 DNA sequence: TGTGCCAGCAGCTTAGCCTTCAGGGTTTCAAACGAGCAGTACTTC. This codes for CASSLAFRVSNEQYF.